These 19 T cell receptor beta chains share one sample of origin, sequenced in a study of cytomegalovirus exposure and HLA in healthy donors. PCR involved 60 Vbeta and 13 Jbeta primers. Measured with immunoSEQ multiplex PCR; TCRdb has only the in-frame clones, and not every one. This sample has roughly 240,000 clones, with roughly 78% found just once. Sequencing was done on a sample of PBMCs. Receptors originate from a boy between 10 and 17 years old in good health and CMV-seronegative.

The J gene is TRBJ2-5, the V gene TRBV11-3; 7 bases are a match to TRBD1. After removal of 5 bases from V and 3 bases from J, the junction contained 6 bases not matched to a gene. The germline gives CDR1 SGHNT, CDR2 YENEEA. The CDR3 runs to 14 residues. The CDR3 nucleotides are TGTGCCAGCAGCCATGGGACAGAAGAAGAGACCCAGTACTTC. Residues: CASSHGTEEETQYF.

The chain couples TRBV19 to TRBJ1-6, with 8 nucleotides matching TRBD1. V lost 10 bases, J lost 6 bases, and 8 bases stayed unmatched. Looked up from germline, CDR1 is LNHDA and CDR2 is SQIVND (reference sequence). This CDR3 is built from 14 residues. The CDR3: CATGRQGINSPLHF. Here the CDR3 DNA reads TGTGCCACCGGGAGACAGGGGATTAATTCACCCCTCCACTTT. Full variable domain (rest looked up from reference TRBV19 and TRBJ1-6): DGGITQSPKYLFRKEGQNVTLSCEQNLNHDAMYWYRQDPGQGLRLIYYSQIVNDFQKGDIAEGYSVSREKKESFPLTVTSAQKNPTAFYLCATGRQGINSPLHFGNGTRLTVT.

The chain joins TRBV29-1 to TRBJ1-5, with D perhaps matching TRBD1 (6 bases). Germline assignment: CDR1 SQVTM and CDR2 ANQGSEA. V lost 4 bases and J 7 bases, leaving 11 bases between the germline ends. This CDR3 spans 12 amino acids. The DNA of the CDR3 is TGCAGCGTTGCAGGGGAGGGGCAGCCCCAGCATTTT. Its translation: CSVAGEGQPQHF.

V gene TRBV2 combines with J gene TRBJ2-1; TRBD2 aligns across 11 bases. V lost 6 bases, J lost 2 bases, and 3 bases stayed unmatched. Germline-derived CDR1 and CDR2 are SNHLY and FYNNEI. The CDR3 consists of 15 residues. The CDR3 nucleotides are TGTGCCAGCAGGGTTAGCGGGGGGGCCTACAATGAGCAGTTCTTC. Protein sequence: CASRVSGGAYNEQFF.

Notes on this clone: Other DNA sequences in the sample encode the same CDR3. This chain links TRBV5-4 with TRBJ2-3; D is unclear. The V gene's germline CDR1 is SGHNT and CDR2 YYREEE (reference sequence). V dropped 4 bases and J dropped 1 base, with 10 bases sitting between them. The CDR3 totals 14 residues. Written as DNA, the CDR3 is TGTGCCAGCAGCCTAGGTCCAGGCACAGATACGCAGTATTTT. This sequence encodes CASSLGPGTDTQYF.

The chain has TRBV6-1 and TRBJ1-2; 9 bases fit TRBD1. From germline, CDR1 is MNHNS and CDR2 SASEGT. V lost 6 bases and J lost 8; bases outside the gene matches: 13. CDR3 size: 15 residues. CDR3 in amino acids: CASSLSAGTGRGYTF. The CDR3 nucleotides read TGTGCCAGCAGCCTATCAGCCGGGACAGGGCGCGGCTACACCTTC.

This chain joins TRBV11-2 and TRBJ2-7; 9 bases are shared with TRBD2. Per the germline V gene, CDR1 is SGHAT and CDR2 is FQNNGV. The CDR3 has 14 residues. The trim removed 6 bases at V and 2 bases at J, leaving 5 bases unmatched. CDR3 residues: CASRPIAGAYEQYF. The CDR3 DNA reads as TGTGCCAGCAGGCCTATAGCGGGAGCCTACGAGCAGTACTTC. The full variable domain, with the rest looked up from reference TRBV11-2 and TRBJ2-7, is EAGVAQSPRYKIIEKRQSVAFWCNPISGHATLYWYQQILGQGPKLLIQFQNNGVVDDSQLPKDRFSAERLKGVDSTLKIQPAKLEDSAVYLCASRPIAGAYEQYFGPGTRLTVT.

The chain carries TRBV5-6 and TRBJ1-2; no firm D call. Per the germline V gene, CDR1 is SGHDT and CDR2 is YYEEEE. The CDR3 has 11 amino acids. Trimming took off 3 bases at V and 6 bases at J, with 6 bases between the two ends. The CDR3 loop is CASSSPDGYTF. In nucleotides, the CDR3 is TGTGCCAGCAGCTCCCCTGATGGCTACACCTTC.

CDR3 nucleotides: TGTGCCAGCAGCTCGGACAGGGCGGCTTTTTTTAGCACAGATACGCAGTATTTT. Translation: CASSSDRAAFFSTDTQYF. This chain uses TRBV7-9 with TRBJ2-3; 8 nucleotides align to TRBD1. Germline V gives CDR1 SEHNR, CDR2 FQNEAQ (reference sequence). This CDR3 contains 18 residues. The V and J ends lost 4 bases and 0 bases, in that order; junction bases with no gene match: 12. Full variable domain (missing parts from reference TRBV7-9 and TRBJ2-3): DTGVSQNPRHKITKRGQNVTFRCDPISEHNRLYWYRQTLGQGPEFLTYFQNEAQLEKSRLLSDRFSAERPKGSFSTLEIQRTEQGDSAMYLCASSSDRAAFFSTDTQYFGPGTRLTVL.

V gene TRBV5-4 combines with J gene TRBJ2-7, with D perhaps TRBD1 (5 bases). The CDR3 is 13 residues long. Germline loops: CDR1 SGHNT, CDR2 YYREEE (reference sequence). Trimming left V 4 bases short and J 3 bases short, with 11 bases between. The CDR3 here is CASSGAGLYEQYF. The CDR3, as DNA: TGTGCCAGCAGCGGGGCTGGCCTCTACGAGCAGTACTTC.

The rearrangement joins TRBV10-3 to TRBJ1-5; D perhaps matches TRBD1 (5 bases). The CDR3 runs to 14 residues. Per the germline V gene, CDR1 is ENHRY and CDR2 is SYGVKD. V was cut by 0 bases and J by 5 bases, with 8 bases left in between. CDR3 amino acids: CAISESRGDQPQHF. CDR3 nucleotides: TGTGCCATCAGTGAGTCCCGGGGGGATCAGCCCCAGCATTTT.

CDR3 protein: CASSMGEGALEKLFF. The CDR3 DNA is TGTGCCAGTAGTATGGGTGAAGGGGCTTTAGAAAAACTGTTTTTT. The chain recombines TRBV19 with TRBJ1-4; tentatively, D is TRBD1 (5 bases). Germline-derived CDR1 and CDR2 are LNHDA and SQIVND (reference sequence). V was shortened by 3 bases and J by 8 bases, with 16 bases between the two germline ends. The CDR3 loop spans 15 amino acids.

The chain joins TRBV7-2 to TRBJ1-2; D unclear. The CDR3 contains 16 residues. V was trimmed by 7 bases and J by 3 bases, leaving 21 bases between them. CDR1 and CDR2 from the germline V gene are SGHTA and FQGNSA. The CDR3 spells CASTGRFSGSDYGYTF. In DNA, the CDR3 is TGTGCCAGCACTGGACGGTTCTCTGGGAGCGACTATGGCTACACCTTC.

The V gene is TRBV5-6, the J gene TRBJ2-1, with D perhaps TRBD2 (5 bases). CDR1 is SGHDT, CDR2 YYEEEE, per germline. V was cut by 1 base and J by 0 bases, with 8 bases left in between. CDR3 length equals 15 residues. CDR3 bases: TGTGCCAGCAGCTTGACGGGGAGCTCCTACAATGAGCAGTTCTTC. Translating it yields CASSLTGSSYNEQFF.

CDR3 loop: CASSLGQGVGEQFF. The CDR3 nucleotides read TGCGCCAGCAGCTTGGGACAGGGAGTGGGTGAGCAGTTCTTC. The V and J genes are TRBV5-1 and TRBJ2-1; 7 nucleotides align to TRBD1. Germline assignment: CDR1 SGHRS and CDR2 YFSETQ. The V segment lost 0 bases and the J segment 9 bases; nucleotides outside the gene matches: 6. The CDR3 consists of 14 residues. Full variable domain (missing parts from reference TRBV5-1 and TRBJ2-1): KAGVTQTPRYLIKTRGQQVTLSCSPISGHRSVSWYQQTPGQGLQFLFEYFSETQRNKGNFPGRFSGRQFSNSRSEMNVSTLELGDSALYLCASSLGQGVGEQFFGPGTRLTVL.

The chain couples TRBV30 to TRBJ2-6; perhaps TRBD1 as D (5 bases). The germline V gene encodes CDR1 GTSNPN and CDR2 SVGIG (reference sequence). V lost 3 bases, J lost 7 bases, and 16 bases lay in between. The CDR3 is made up of 15 amino acids. CDR3 residues: CAWREDSWFANVLTF. CDR3 nucleotides: TGTGCCTGGAGAGAAGACAGCTGGTTCGCCAACGTCCTGACTTTC.

The chain links TRBV6-5 to TRBJ1-3, with 9 positions matching TRBD1. The CDR3 is 15 amino acids. CDR1 is MNHEY, CDR2 SVGAGI, per germline. The trim removed 5 bases at V and 7 bases at J, leaving 9 bases unmatched. Here the CDR3 DNA reads TGTGCCAGCAGTCGTACAGGGGGCGGATGGAACACCATATATTTT. Its protein is CASSRTGGGWNTIYF.

The chain is built from TRBV6-1 and TRBJ1-2; TRBD1 agrees at 8 bases. V trimming: 4 bases; J trimming: 5 bases; junction bases outside the gene matches: 15. The V gene's germline CDR1 is MNHNS and CDR2 SASEGT. This CDR3 is built from 17 residues. CDR3 loop: CASSGRQGRFEMYGYTF. The CDR3 coding sequence is TGTGCCAGCAGTGGGCGACAGGGGCGTTTTGAGATGTATGGCTACACCTTC.

This clone has only one observation. This chain uses TRBV5-1 with TRBJ2-7; TRBD2 matches at 11 bases. V shed 2 bases and J 3 bases; nucleotides not matched to a gene: 7. The CDR3 consists of 16 residues. The germline gives CDR1 SGHRS, CDR2 YFSETQ. CDR3 residues: CASSLSLAGGLYEQYF. CDR3 DNA: TGCGCCAGCAGCTTATCTCTAGCGGGAGGACTCTACGAGCAGTACTTC.